This T cell receptor (beta chain) was retrieved from a study of blood T cell repertoires in COVID-19. Living in 20 to 30 US areas, the participants were between roughly 18 and 89 years of age. Libraries were prepared by immunoSEQ multiplex PCR; TCRdb keeps only in-frame clonotypes and omits some of them. The sample has fewer than 400,000 clones; roughly 90% are singletons. The V gene end was trimmed by 5 bases and the J gene end by 4 bases; junction bases not matched to a gene: 4. CDR1 and CDR2 (germline): SGHNT, YENEEA. The CDR3 runs to 14 residues. The V and J genes are TRBV11-3 and TRBJ2-5; TRBD1 aligns across 10 bases. The origin of this receptor is a man aged 60 to 69 who had recovered from COVID-19. The source material was PBMCs or T cells enriched from blood (not recorded which). CDR3 sequence: CASSPGQGGETQYF. DNA of the CDR3: TGTGCCAGCAGCCCTGGACAGGGGGGAGAGACCCAGTACTTC.